This section outlines one T cell receptor beta chain sequence together with its context. Its antigen is not known. Using immunoSEQ multiplex PCR, the repertoire was profiled, and TCRdb retains in-frame clones only, with some absent. The sample yields 45,000 to 55,000 clones, roughly 85% seen once. This sample was taken from a study of OX40 agonist ivuxolimab in advanced cancers. On the study more broadly: Patients receiving dose escalation had hepatocellular carcinoma, melanoma, renal cell or head and neck cancer.

Overall study results and limits: There was clonal expansion of CD4+ and CD8+ blood T cells by week 6 at 0.1 to 3.0 mg/kg. Average numbers of expanded clones were greater in CD8+ T cells than in CD4+.

There are 16 residues in the CDR3. The ends lost 4 bases at V and 6 bases at J; junction bases unmatched: 8. Germline CDR1 SGHNT, CDR2 YYREEE (reference sequence). The sequenced sample was CD4+ or CD8+ T cells sorted from blood, obtained in a trial of the OX40 agonist ivuxolimab. The gene calls are TRBV5-4 and TRBJ2-3, with 13 bases aligning to TRBD2. This TCR derives from an adult with an advanced solid tumor such as melanoma, head and neck, liver or kidney cancer. The CDR3 nucleotides are TGTGCCAGCAGCACCGGACTAGCGGGAGCATCGGATACGCAGTATTTT. Translating gives CASSTGLAGASDTQYF.